This T cell receptor beta chain comes out of a study of blood T cell repertoires in COVID-19. Study in general: Samples taken during acute and convalescent COVID-19 were collected in the United States, Italy and Spain. PBMCs, B-cell-depleted T cells, or T cells were the source of the cDNA or gDNA that made up the material.

Authors' analysis steps: Amplification of reference gene primers provided the estimated nucleated cell counts. Generated by immunoSEQ multiplex PCR, the TCRdb table keeps only in-frame clones and is missing some. That table is the source of V, J and clone size, and D and trimming were worked out from the DNA. The repertoire includes 91,000 or so clones, almost 85% of them detected once, and 5.5% to 7.5% sits in the top ten. The source material was peripheral blood. This receptor was obtained from a man aged 45-65 years with active or convalescent COVID-19.

In nucleotides, the CDR3 is TGTGCCAGGGGGGGGACTAGCGGGTACAATGAGCAGTTCTTC. Residues: CARGGTSGYNEQFF. This sequence joins TRBV25-1 and TRBJ2-1, with TRBD2 identical over 12 bases. V lost 9 bases and J lost 4; bases outside the gene matches: 4. The CDR3 sequence is 14 residues long. The germline CDR1 and CDR2 sequences are MGHDK and SYGVNS.